Below, one T cell receptor (beta chain) is given with its context. Trimming took 3 bases from V and 6 from J; bases not matched to a gene: 10. This CDR3 has 16 amino acids. Per the germline V gene, CDR1 is LGHNA and CDR2 is YSLEER. The data are from a study of blood T cell repertoires in COVID-19. About the research overall: T cells, B-cell-depleted T cells, or PBMCs provided the cDNA or gDNA that served as material.

Measured with immunoSEQ multiplex PCR; TCRdb has only the in-frame clones, and not every one. Among approximately 220,000 clones listed, 70% to 90% were seen once. Participants were aged roughly 18 to 89 years, lived in 20 to 25 US areas, and enrolled virtually. The sample taken for sequencing was PBMCs or T cells enriched from blood (not recorded which). The V call is TRBV4-3, the J call TRBJ2-1; the match to TRBD2 covers 8 bases. The TCR was taken from a man aged 25 to 40 who had recovered from COVID-19. The DNA for the CDR3 is TGCGCCAGCAGCCAGGGCGGACTAGCCTTTACCAATGAGCAGTTCTTC. Translating it yields CASSQGGLAFTNEQFF.